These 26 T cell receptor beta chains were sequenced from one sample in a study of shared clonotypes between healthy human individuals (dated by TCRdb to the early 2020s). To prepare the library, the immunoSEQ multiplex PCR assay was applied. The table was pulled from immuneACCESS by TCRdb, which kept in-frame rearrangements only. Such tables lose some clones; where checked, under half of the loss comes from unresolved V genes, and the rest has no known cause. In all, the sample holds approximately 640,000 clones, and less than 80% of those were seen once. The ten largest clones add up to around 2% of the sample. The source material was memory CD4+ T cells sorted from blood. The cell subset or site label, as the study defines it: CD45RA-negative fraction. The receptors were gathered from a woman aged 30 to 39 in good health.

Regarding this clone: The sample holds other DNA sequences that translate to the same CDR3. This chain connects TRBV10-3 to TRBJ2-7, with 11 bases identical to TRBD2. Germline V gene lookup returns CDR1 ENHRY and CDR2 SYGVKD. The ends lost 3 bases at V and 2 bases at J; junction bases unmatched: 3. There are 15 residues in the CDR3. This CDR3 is CAISEGTSGPYEQYF. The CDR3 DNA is TGTGCCATCAGTGAAGGGACTAGCGGACCCTACGAGCAGTACTTC.

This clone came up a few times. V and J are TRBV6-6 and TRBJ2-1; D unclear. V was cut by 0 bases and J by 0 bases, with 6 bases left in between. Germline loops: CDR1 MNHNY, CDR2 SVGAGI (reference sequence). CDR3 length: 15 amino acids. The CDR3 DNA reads TGTGCCAGCAGTTACTCCACAATCTCCTACAATGAGCAGTTCTTC. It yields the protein CASSYSTISYNEQFF.

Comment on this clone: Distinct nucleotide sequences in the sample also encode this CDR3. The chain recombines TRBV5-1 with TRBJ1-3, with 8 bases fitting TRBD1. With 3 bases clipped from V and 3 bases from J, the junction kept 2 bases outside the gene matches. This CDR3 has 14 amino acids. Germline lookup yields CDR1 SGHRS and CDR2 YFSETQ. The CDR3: CASSYGTGGNTIYF. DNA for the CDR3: TGCGCCAGCAGCTATGGGACAGGTGGAAACACCATATATTTT.

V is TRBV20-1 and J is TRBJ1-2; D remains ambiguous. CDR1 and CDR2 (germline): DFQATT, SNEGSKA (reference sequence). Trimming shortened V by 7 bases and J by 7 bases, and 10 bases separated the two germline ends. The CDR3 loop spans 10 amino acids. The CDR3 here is CSDKTGGYTF. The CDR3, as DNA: TGCAGTGATAAAACTGGTGGCTACACCTTC.

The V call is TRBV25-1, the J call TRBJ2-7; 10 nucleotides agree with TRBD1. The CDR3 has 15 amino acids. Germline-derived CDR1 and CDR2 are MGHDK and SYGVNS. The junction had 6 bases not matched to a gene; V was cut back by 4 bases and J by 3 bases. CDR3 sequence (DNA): TGTGCCAGCAGTGGCCGGGACAGGGGCCACTACGAGCAGTACTTC. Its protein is CASSGRDRGHYEQYF.

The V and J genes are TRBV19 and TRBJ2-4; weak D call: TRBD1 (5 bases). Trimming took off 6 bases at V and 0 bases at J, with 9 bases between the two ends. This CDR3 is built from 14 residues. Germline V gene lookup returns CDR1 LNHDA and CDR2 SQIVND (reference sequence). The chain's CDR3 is CASSREVAKNIQYF. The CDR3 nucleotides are TGTGCCAGTAGCAGGGAAGTAGCCAAAAACATTCAGTACTTC.

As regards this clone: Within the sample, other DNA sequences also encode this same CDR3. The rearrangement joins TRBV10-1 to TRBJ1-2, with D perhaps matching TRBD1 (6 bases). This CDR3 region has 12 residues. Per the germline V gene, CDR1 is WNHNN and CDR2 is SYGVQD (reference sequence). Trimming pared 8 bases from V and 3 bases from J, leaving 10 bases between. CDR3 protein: CASSPGDYGYTF. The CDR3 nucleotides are TGCGCCAGCTCTCCAGGGGACTATGGCTACACCTTC.

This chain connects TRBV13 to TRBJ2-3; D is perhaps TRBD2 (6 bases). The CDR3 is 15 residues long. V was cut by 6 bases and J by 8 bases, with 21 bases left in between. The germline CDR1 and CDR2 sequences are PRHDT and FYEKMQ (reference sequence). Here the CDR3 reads CASRRWEASAITQYF. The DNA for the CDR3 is TGTGCCAGCAGACGCTGGGAGGCGAGTGCGATTACGCAGTATTTT.

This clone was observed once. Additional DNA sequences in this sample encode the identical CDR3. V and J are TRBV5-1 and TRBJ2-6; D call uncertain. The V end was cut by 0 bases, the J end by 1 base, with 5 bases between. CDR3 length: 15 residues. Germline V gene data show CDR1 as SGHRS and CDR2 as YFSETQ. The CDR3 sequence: CASSLVYSGANVLTF. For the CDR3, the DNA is TGCGCCAGCAGCTTGGTGTATTCTGGGGCCAACGTCCTGACTTTC.

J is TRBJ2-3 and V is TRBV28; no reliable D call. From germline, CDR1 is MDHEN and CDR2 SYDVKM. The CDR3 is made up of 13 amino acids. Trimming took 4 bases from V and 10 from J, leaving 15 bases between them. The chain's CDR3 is CASSSAHGQAQYF. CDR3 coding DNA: TGTGCCAGCAGTTCTGCCCATGGCCAGGCGCAGTATTTT.

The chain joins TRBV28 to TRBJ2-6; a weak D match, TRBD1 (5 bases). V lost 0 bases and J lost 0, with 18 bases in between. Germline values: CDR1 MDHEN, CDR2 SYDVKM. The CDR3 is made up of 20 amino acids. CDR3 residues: CASSLWRSDNPLSGANVLTF. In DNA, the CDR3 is TGTGCCAGCAGTTTATGGAGATCGGACAACCCACTCTCTGGGGCCAACGTCCTGACTTTC.

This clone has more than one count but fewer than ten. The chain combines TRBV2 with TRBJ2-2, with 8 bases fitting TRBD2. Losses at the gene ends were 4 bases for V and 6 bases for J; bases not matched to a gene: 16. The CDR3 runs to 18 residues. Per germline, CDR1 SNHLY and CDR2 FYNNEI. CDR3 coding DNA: TGTGCCAGCAGTGGTCGTGTGGGGAGCGGGAGCGAGGCCGGGGAGCTGTTTTTT. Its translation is CASSGRVGSGSEAGELFF.

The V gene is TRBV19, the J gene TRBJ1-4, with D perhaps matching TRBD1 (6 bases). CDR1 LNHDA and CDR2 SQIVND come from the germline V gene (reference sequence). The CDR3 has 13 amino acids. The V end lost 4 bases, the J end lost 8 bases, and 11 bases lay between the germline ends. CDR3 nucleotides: TGTGCCAGTAGTAGGACAGTGGAGGAAAAACTGTTTTTT. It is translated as CASSRTVEEKLFF.

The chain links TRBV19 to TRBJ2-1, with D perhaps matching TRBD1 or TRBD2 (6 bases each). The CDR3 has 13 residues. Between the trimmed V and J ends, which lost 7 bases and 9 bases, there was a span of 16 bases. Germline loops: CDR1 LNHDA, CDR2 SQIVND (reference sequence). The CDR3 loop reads CASMGHRRGEQFF. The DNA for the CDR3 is TGTGCCAGTATGGGACACCGGAGGGGTGAGCAGTTCTTC.

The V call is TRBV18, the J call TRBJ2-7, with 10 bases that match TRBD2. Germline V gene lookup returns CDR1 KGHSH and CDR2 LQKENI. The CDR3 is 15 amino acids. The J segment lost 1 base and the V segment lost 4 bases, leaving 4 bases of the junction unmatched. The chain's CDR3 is CASSQGLAYSYEQYF. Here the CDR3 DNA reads TGTGCCAGCTCACAGGGACTAGCGTATTCCTACGAGCAGTACTTC.

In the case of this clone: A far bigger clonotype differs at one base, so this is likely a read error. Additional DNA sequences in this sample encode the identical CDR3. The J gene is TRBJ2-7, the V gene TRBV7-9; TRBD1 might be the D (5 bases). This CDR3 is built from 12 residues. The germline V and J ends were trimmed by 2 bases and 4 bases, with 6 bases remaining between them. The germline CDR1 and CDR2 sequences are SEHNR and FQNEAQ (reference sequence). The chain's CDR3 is CASSLQGYEQYF. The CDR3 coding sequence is TGTGCCAGCAGCTTACAGGGATACGAGCAGTACTTC.

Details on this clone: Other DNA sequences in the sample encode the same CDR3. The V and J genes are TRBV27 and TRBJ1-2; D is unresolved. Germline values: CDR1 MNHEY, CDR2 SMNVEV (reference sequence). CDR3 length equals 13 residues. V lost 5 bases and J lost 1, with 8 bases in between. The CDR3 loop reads CASSLTLNYGYTF. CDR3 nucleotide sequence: TGTGCCAGCAGTCTAACACTTAACTATGGCTACACCTTC.

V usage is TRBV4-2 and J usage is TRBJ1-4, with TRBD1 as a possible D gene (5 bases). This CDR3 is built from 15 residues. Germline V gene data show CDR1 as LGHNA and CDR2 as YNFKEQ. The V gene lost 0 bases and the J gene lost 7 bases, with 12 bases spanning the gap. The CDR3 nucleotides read TGTGCCAGCAGCCAAGATTCGGGGACCGGTGAAAAACTGTTTTTT. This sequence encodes CASSQDSGTGEKLFF.

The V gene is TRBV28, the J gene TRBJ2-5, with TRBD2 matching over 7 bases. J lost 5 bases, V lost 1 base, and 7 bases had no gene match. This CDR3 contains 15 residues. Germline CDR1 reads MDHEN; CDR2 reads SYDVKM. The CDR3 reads CASSLSPMGGETQYF. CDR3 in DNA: TGTGCCAGCAGTTTATCCCCTATGGGGGGGGAGACCCAGTACTTC.

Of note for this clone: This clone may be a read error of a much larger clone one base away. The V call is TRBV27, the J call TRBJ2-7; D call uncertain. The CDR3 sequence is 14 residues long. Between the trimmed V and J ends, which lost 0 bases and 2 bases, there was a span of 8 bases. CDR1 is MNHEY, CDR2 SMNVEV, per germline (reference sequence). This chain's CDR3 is CASSLSGGPYEQYF. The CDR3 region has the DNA TGTGCCAGCAGTTTATCGGGCGGACCCTACGAGCAGTACTTC.

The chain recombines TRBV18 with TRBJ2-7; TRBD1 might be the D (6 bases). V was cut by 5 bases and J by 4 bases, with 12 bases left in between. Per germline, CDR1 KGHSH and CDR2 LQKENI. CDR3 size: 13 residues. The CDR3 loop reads CASSAGTKYEQYF. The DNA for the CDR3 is TGTGCCAGCTCAGCCGGGACAAAATACGAGCAGTACTTC. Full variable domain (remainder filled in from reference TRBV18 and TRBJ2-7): NAGVMQNPRHLVRRRGQEARLRCSPMKGHSHVYWYRQLPEEGLKFMVYLQKENIIDESGMPKERFSAEFPKEGPSILRIQQVVRGDSAAYFCASSAGTKYEQYFGPGTRLTVT.

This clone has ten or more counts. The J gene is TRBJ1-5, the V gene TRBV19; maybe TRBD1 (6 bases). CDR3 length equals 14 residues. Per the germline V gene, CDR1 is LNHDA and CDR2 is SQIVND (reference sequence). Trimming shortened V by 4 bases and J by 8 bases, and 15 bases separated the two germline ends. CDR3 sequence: CASSTNDRLEPQHF. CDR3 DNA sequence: TGTGCCAGTAGTACCAACGACAGGTTGGAGCCCCAGCATTTT.

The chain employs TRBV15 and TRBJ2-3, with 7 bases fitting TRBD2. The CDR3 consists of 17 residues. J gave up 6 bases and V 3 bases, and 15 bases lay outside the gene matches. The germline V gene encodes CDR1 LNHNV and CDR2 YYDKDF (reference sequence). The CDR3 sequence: CATSSIDLAELWDTQYF. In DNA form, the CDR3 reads TGTGCCACCAGCAGCATTGACCTAGCGGAGCTGTGGGATACGCAGTATTTT.

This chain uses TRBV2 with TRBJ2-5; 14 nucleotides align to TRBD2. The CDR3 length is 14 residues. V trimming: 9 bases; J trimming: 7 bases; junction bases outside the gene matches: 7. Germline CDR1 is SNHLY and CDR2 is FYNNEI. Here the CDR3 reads CARGTSGGGGTQYF. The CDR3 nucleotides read TGTGCCAGAGGGACTAGCGGGGGAGGCGGGACCCAGTACTTC. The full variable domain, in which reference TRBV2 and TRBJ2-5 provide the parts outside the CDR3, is EPEVTQTPSHQVTQMGQEVILRCVPISNHLYFYWYRQILGQKVEFLVSFYNNEISEKSEIFDDQFSVERPDGSNFTLKIRSTKLEDSAMYFCARGTSGGGGTQYFGPGTRLLVL.

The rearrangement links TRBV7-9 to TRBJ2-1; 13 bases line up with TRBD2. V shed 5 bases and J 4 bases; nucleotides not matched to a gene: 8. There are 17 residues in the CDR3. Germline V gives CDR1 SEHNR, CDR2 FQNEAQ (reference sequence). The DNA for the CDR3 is TGTGCCAGCAGCCCTAAAAGACTAGCGGGAGGATACAATGAGCAGTTCTTC. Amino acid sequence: CASSPKRLAGGYNEQFF.

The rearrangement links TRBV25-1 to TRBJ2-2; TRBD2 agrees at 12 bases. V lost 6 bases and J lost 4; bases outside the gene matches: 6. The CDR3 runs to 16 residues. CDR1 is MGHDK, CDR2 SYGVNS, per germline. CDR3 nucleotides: TGTGCCAGCAGCTTGGGACTAGCGGGTCCCACCGGGGAGCTGTTTTTT. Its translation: CASSLGLAGPTGELFF.